The rows below give T cell receptor beta chains drawn from one sample of a study of T cell responses to AZD1222 COVID-19 vaccine. Using immunoSEQ multiplex PCR, the repertoire was profiled, and TCRdb retains in-frame clones only, with some absent. The sample lists about 93,000 clones, around 89% occurring once. This specimen consisted of peripheral blood, obtained 28 days after the second AZD1222 dose. These receptors all stem from an adult who received the AZD1222 COVID-19 vaccine. Both conserved end residues are part of each CDR3. A D gene is named only where the DNA matches it firmly. Clone size is shown for a subset of rows, as once, few, many or a class of expanded clone.

-,TRBJ1-6,-,TRBV4-1,CASSQDRGPISYNSPLHF,TGCGCCAGCAGCCAAGATCGAGGACCTATCTCCTATAATTCACCCCTCCACTTT
once,TRBJ2-5,-,TRBV4-3,CASSQETTGQETQYF,TGCGCCAGCAGCCAAGAAACGACCGGCCAAGAGACCCAGTACTTC
-,TRBJ2-7,TRBD1,TRBV30,CAWSEMDRVHEQYF,TGTGCCTGGAGCGAGATGGACAGGGTCCACGAGCAGTACTTC
-,TRBJ1-1,-,TRBV10-3,CAISESGVGDTEAFF,TGTGCCATCAGTGAGTCGGGGGTTGGGGACACTGAAGCTTTCTTT
-,TRBJ2-3,-,TRBV7-3,CASSLPVGATDTQYF,TGTGCCAGCAGCTTACCTGTCGGCGCCACAGATACGCAGTATTTT
-,TRBJ1-1,-,TRBV7-3,CASSSQGSGTEAFF,TGTGCCAGCAGCTCTCAGGGATCGGGCACTGAAGCTTTCTTT
once,TRBJ1-3,TRBD1,TRBV12-5,CASVAGQGAFGTAGSGNTIYF,TGTGCTAGTGTTGCGGGACAGGGGGCTTTCGGAACGGCGGGGTCTGGAAACACCATATATTTT
-,TRBJ1-1,-,TRBV27,CASSLTANTEAFF,TGTGCCAGCAGTTTAACGGCGAACACTGAAGCTTTCTTT
-,TRBJ2-3,-,TRBV9,CASSVAPPDTQYF,TGTGCCAGCAGCGTAGCGCCCCCCGATACGCAGTATTTT
-,TRBJ2-7,TRBD1,TRBV5-4,CASSKYAGDRDSYEQYF,TGTGCCAGCAGCAAATACGCGGGCGACAGGGACAGCTACGAGCAGTACTTC
-,TRBJ1-4,-,TRBV18,CASSPPTGMEKLFF,TGTGCCAGCTCACCTCCGACAGGAATGGAAAAACTGTTTTTT
-,TRBJ1-2,-,TRBV7-3,CASSLMGGYGYTF,TGTGCCAGCAGCTTAATGGGGGGCTATGGCTACACCTTC
-,TRBJ2-1,TRBD2,TRBV9,CASSALSGAYNEQFF,TGTGCCAGCAGCGCCCTTAGCGGGGCCTACAATGAGCAGTTCTTC
once,TRBJ2-5,-,TRBV20-1,CSASRRAIVTQYF,TGCAGTGCTAGTCGTCGGGCTATTGTGACCCAGTACTTC
-,TRBJ2-1,-,TRBV19,CASHNRRSSYNEQFF,TGTGCCAGTCACAACCGCCGGAGCTCCTACAATGAGCAGTTCTTC
-,TRBJ2-3,-,TRBV6-5,CASSYSGKGPTDTQYF,TGTGCCAGCAGTTACTCGGGGAAGGGGCCCACAGATACGCAGTATTTT
-,TRBJ2-3,TRBD2,TRBV6-5,CASSRLAGVKDTQYF,TGTGCCAGCAGTCGCTTAGCGGGAGTGAAAGATACGCAGTATTTT
-,TRBJ1-2,-,TRBV30,CAWSDEAVGYGYTF,TGTGCCTGGAGCGATGAGGCCGTCGGCTATGGCTACACCTTC
-,TRBJ2-2,-,TRBV19,CASSIGANTGELFF,TGTGCCAGTAGTATCGGTGCGAACACCGGGGAGCTGTTTTTT
-,TRBJ1-1,TRBD1,TRBV7-9,CASSLAQGTNTEAFF,TGTGCCAGCAGCTTAGCACAGGGGACGAACACTGAAGCTTTCTTT
-,TRBJ1-2,-,TRBV3-1/TRBV3-2,CASSQEGLSYGYTF,TGTGCCAGCAGCCAGGAGGGATTGAGCTATGGCTACACCTTC
-,TRBJ2-2,-,TRBV7-3,CASRSTDSWTNTGELFF,TGTGCCAGCAGGTCAACCGACAGCTGGACGAACACCGGGGAGCTGTTTTTT
-,TRBJ2-3,TRBD2,TRBV11-3,CASSFGAGGIDTQYF,TGTGCCAGCAGCTTTGGTGCGGGGGGTATAGATACGCAGTATTTT
-,TRBJ1-3,-,TRBV13,CASSPLIKRSGNTIYF,TGTGCCAGCAGCCCCCTGATCAAGCGCTCTGGAAACACCATATATTTT
-,TRBJ1-2,TRBD1,TRBV27,CASSRIPPDQGETGYTF,TGTGCCAGCAGTCGGATCCCCCCGGACCAGGGGGAAACTGGCTACACCTTC
-,TRBJ2-5,-,TRBV5-5,CASSADVHLQETQYF,TGTGCCAGCAGCGCCGACGTACACTTGCAAGAGACCCAGTACTTC
-,TRBJ2-6,-,TRBV6-5,CAAGSGANVLTF,TGTGCCGCCGGATCCGGGGCCAACGTCCTGACTTTC
once,TRBJ1-4,TRBD1,TRBV7-9,CASSTSPGQVNEKLFF,TGTGCCAGCAGCACTTCCCCGGGACAGGTTAATGAAAAACTGTTTTTT
-,TRBJ1-4,TRBD1,TRBV9,CASSATGATNEKLFF,TGTGCCAGCAGTGCCACAGGGGCGACTAATGAAAAACTGTTTTTT
-,TRBJ1-3,TRBD1,TRBV3-1/TRBV3-2,CASSPTGFRNTIYF,TGTGCCAGCAGCCCGACAGGGTTTAGAAACACCATATATTTT
-,TRBJ1-1,-,TRBV30,CALTTGFGTEAFF,TGTGCCTTAACTACAGGGTTCGGTACTGAAGCTTTCTTT
-,TRBJ2-2,-,TRBV19,CASSSHGTGELFF,TGTGCCAGTTCCTCGCATGGGACCGGGGAGCTGTTTTTT
-,TRBJ1-6,-,TRBV7-2,CASSLEYRGTSPLHF,TGTGCCAGCAGCTTAGAGTATCGGGGCACTTCACCCCTCCACTTT
-,TRBJ1-1,-,TRBV6-6,CASSYAGRAFF,TGTGCCAGCAGTTACGCGGGAAGGGCTTTCTTT
-,TRBJ1-2,TRBD1,TRBV30,CAWSVLRTGGLSYTF,TGTGCCTGGAGTGTTCTCCGGACAGGAGGGTTGAGCTACACCTTC
-,TRBJ2-5,-,TRBV25-1,CASSESQGKTQYF,TGTGCCAGCAGTGAATCTCAGGGAAAGACCCAGTACTTC
-,TRBJ1-5,-,TRBV27,CASSLVPAQPQHF,TGTGCCAGCAGTTTAGTTCCCGCTCAGCCCCAGCATTTT
-,TRBJ2-7,TRBD1,TRBV19,CASSLGQGYEQYF,TGTGCCAGTAGTTTGGGACAGGGATACGAGCAGTACTTC
-,TRBJ1-2,TRBD1,TRBV27,CASSPTGGIGYTF,TGTGCCAGCAGTCCGACAGGGGGCATAGGCTACACCTTC
-,TRBJ1-2,-,TRBV5-8,CASSHAGGAGRTYTF,TGTGCCAGCAGCCACGCGGGGGGCGCGGGGAGAACCTACACCTTC
-,TRBJ1-5,-,TRBV21-1,CASKDRVNQPQHF,TGTGCCAGCAAGGACAGGGTCAATCAGCCCCAGCATTTT
-,TRBJ1-1,-,TRBV5-8,CASTRTTGLNTEAFF,TGTGCCAGCACCCGGACGACAGGACTGAACACTGAAGCTTTCTTT
-,TRBJ1-2,-,TRBV5-1,CASSWGGDPGFYGYTF,TGCGCCAGCAGCTGGGGTGGGGATCCGGGCTTCTATGGCTACACCTTC
-,TRBJ1-5,TRBD1,TRBV2,CASSGPGQDVQPQHF,TGTGCCAGCAGTGGCCCGGGACAGGACGTACAGCCCCAGCATTTT
once,TRBJ1-6,-,TRBV25-1,CASSEVSGYNSPLHF,TGTGCCAGCAGTGAAGTATCGGGGTATAATTCACCCCTCCACTTT
-,TRBJ1-2,TRBD1,TRBV11-2,CASSLGQGGSYGYTF,TGTGCCAGCAGCTTAGGACAGGGGGGTAGCTATGGCTACACCTTC
-,TRBJ1-3,TRBD1,TRBV3-1/TRBV3-2,CASSQPRPGQGPYGNTIYF,TGTGCCAGCAGCCAACCACGCCCGGGACAGGGGCCGTATGGAAACACCATATATTTT
-,TRBJ2-7,-,TRBV6-2/TRBV6-3,CASSYPDSYEQYF,TGTGCCAGCAGTTACCCAGACTCCTACGAGCAGTACTTC
-,TRBJ2-2,TRBD2,TRBV5-1,CASSFPGLAREGELFF,TGCGCCAGCAGCTTCCCGGGACTAGCGAGAGAGGGGGAGCTGTTTTTT
once,TRBJ2-3,TRBD2,TRBV5-1,CASSLGTSGADTQYF,TGCGCCAGCAGCCTCGGGACTAGCGGGGCAGATACGCAGTATTTT
-,TRBJ1-1,-,TRBV6-5,CASSYSANGGTEAFF,TGTGCCAGCAGTTACTCGGCCAATGGGGGCACTGAAGCTTTCTTT
-,TRBJ2-3,-,TRBV12-5,CASGFTIGGADTQYF,TGTGCTAGTGGTTTTACCATCGGGGGCGCAGATACGCAGTATTTT
-,TRBJ1-4,-,TRBV29-1,CSVGRLGEKLFF,TGCAGCGTTGGACGGTTAGGGGAAAAACTGTTTTTT
-,TRBJ1-5,-,TRBV12-3/TRBV12-4,CASSIYRLQPQHF,TGTGCCAGCAGTATCTACAGGCTTCAGCCCCAGCATTTT
-,TRBJ1-6,-,TRBV6-5,CASSFVPPRGDSPLHF,TGTGCCAGCAGTTTTGTTCCCCCTAGGGGGGATTCACCCCTCCACTTT
-,TRBJ1-5,-,TRBV7-3,CASSLRQPNQPQHF,TGTGCCAGCAGCTTAAGGCAGCCTAATCAGCCCCAGCATTTT
-,TRBJ2-7,-,TRBV15,CATSRAENYEQYF,TGTGCCACCAGCAGGGCGGAGAACTACGAGCAGTACTTC